This passage covers 28 T cell receptor beta chains from one sample sequenced in a study of blood T cell repertoires in COVID-19 (dated by TCRdb to 2020 to 2022). Library creation used the immunoSEQ multiplex PCR assay. This is the immuneACCESS table as TCRdb keeps it, with only in-frame sequences that have V and J called. A part of the clones is gone; compared with another copy, unresolved V genes explain less than half, and the rest is unexplained. The sample table contains some 30,000 clones; only one count was recorded for 84% of them. Of the sample, 10% to 15% falls within the top ten clones. The source material was peripheral blood. The receptors were sampled from a human donor in a cohort sampled during active COVID-19.

This clone was picked up a small number of times. The CDR3 spells CASSLLVGQSNQPQHF. As DNA, the CDR3 is TGTGCCAGCAGCTTATTGGTGGGCCAGAGCAATCAGCCCCAGCATTTT. V is TRBV7-8 and J is TRBJ1-5; D gene unclear. The V gene lost 2 bases and the J gene lost 1 base, with 12 bases spanning the gap. Germline CDR1 reads SGHVS; CDR2 reads FQNEAQ. This CDR3 has 16 residues.

This clone showed up just a few times. The V and J genes are TRBV7-2 and TRBJ2-3; 8 nucleotides align to TRBD1. CDR1 is SGHTA, CDR2 FQGNSA, per germline. V was pared by 0 bases and J by 3 bases, with 5 bases of the junction left unmatched. CDR3 size: 16 residues. The chain's CDR3 is CASSLAVQGATDTQYF. CDR3 sequence (DNA): TGTGCCAGCAGCTTAGCGGTGCAGGGGGCAACAGATACGCAGTATTTT. Supplemented by reference TRBV7-2 and TRBJ2-3, the full variable domain reads GAGVSQSPSNKVTEKGKDVELRCDPISGHTALYWYRQSLGQGLEFLIYFQGNSAPDKSGLPSDRFSAERTGGSVSTLTIQRTQQEDSAVYLCASSLAVQGATDTQYFGPGTRLTVL.

The chain employs TRBV5-1 and TRBJ1-4; 7 nucleotides line up with TRBD1. This CDR3 has 16 amino acids. V trimming: 4 bases; J trimming: 4 bases; junction bases outside the gene matches: 10. Germline CDR1 reads SGHRS; CDR2 reads YFSETQ. The CDR3 coding sequence is TGCGCCAGCAGCCCGGGGGTCGGGACAGATAATGAAAAACTGTTTTTT. Protein: CASSPGVGTDNEKLFF.

The V call is TRBV7-6, the J call TRBJ2-3, with 8 bases fitting TRBD2. The trim removed 5 bases at V and 5 bases at J, leaving 9 bases unmatched. The CDR3 consists of 15 residues. Germline CDR1 SGHVS, CDR2 FNYEAQ. The CDR3 loop reads CASSLDGGARDTQYF. The CDR3 DNA is TGTGCCAGCAGCCTCGACGGGGGGGCAAGAGATACGCAGTATTTT.

V gene TRBV5-6 combines with J gene TRBJ1-2; no clear D gene. Per the germline V gene, CDR1 is SGHDT and CDR2 is YYEEEE. With 3 bases removed from V and 6 bases from J, the gap between germline ends came to 15 bases. This CDR3 has 14 residues. The CDR3 protein is CASSSPRKEDGYTF. In DNA form, the CDR3 reads TGTGCCAGCAGCTCCCCGCGGAAGGAGGATGGCTACACCTTC.

The rearrangement links TRBV4-1 to TRBJ2-2; 7 positions match TRBD2. The CDR3 totals 16 residues. CDR1 and CDR2 (germline): MGHRA, YSYEKL. Losses at the gene ends were 0 bases for V and 3 bases for J; bases not matched to a gene: 4. The CDR3 DNA reads as TGCGCCAGCAGCCAAGATTCCGGGGGGTACACCGGGGAGCTGTTTTTT. Its translation is CASSQDSGGYTGELFF.

This clone was counted a single time. V gene TRBV5-6 combines with J gene TRBJ2-1, with 9 bases that match TRBD2. The CDR3 runs 16 residues. The germline gives CDR1 SGHDT, CDR2 YYEEEE. J lost 5 bases, V lost 0 bases, and 6 bases had no gene match. The CDR3, as DNA: TGTGCCAGCAGCTTGGGGCGGGGGGGCCGCCACAATGAGCAGTTCTTC. This sequence encodes CASSLGRGGRHNEQFF.

CDR3 in amino acids: CASDPGQGYQPQHF. The CDR3 nucleotides are TGTGCCAGCGATCCCGGACAGGGATATCAGCCCCAGCATTTT. V gene TRBV7-8 combines with J gene TRBJ1-5; 8 bases are shared with TRBD1. The CDR3 has 14 amino acids. V dropped 8 bases and J dropped 5; count of bases not matched to a gene: 8. CDR1 is SGHVS, CDR2 FQNEAQ, per germline.

CDR3 bases: TGTGCCAGCAGTTCGAACAGGGTTAGGAATGAGCAGTTCTTC. Its translation: CASSSNRVRNEQFF. The chain has TRBV28 and TRBJ2-1; the D gene is possibly TRBD1 (6 bases). The CDR3 spans 14 residues. Germline V gene lookup returns CDR1 MDHEN and CDR2 SYDVKM. The V end was cut by 4 bases, the J end by 7 bases, with 14 bases between.

This sequence joins TRBV9 and TRBJ1-2; 10 nucleotides match TRBD1. Germline CDR1 SGDLS, CDR2 YYNGEE. CDR3 length: 15 amino acids. V lost 6 bases, J lost 4 bases, and 9 bases stayed unmatched. Here the CDR3 DNA reads TGTGCCAGCACCGGGACAGGGGTTCTGGGCTATGGCTACACCTTC. It is translated as CASTGTGVLGYGYTF.

The chain uses TRBV19 and TRBJ1-1; no reliable D call. The CDR3 sequence is 13 residues long. V was trimmed by 8 bases and J by 0 bases, leaving 10 bases between them. CDR1 and CDR2 (germline): LNHDA, SQIVND (reference sequence). CDR3 nucleotides: TGTGCCAGTTCCTCAGAAATGAACACTGAAGCTTTCTTT. Translated, it gives CASSSEMNTEAFF.

The chain is built from TRBV5-1 and TRBJ2-2; 8 bases align to TRBD2. Germline CDR1 is SGHRS and CDR2 is YFSETQ. CDR3 size: 16 residues. The junction had 5 bases not matched to a gene; V was cut back by 4 bases and J by 0 bases. CDR3 in DNA: TGCGCCAGCAGCGGCCAAGCGGGGGCGAACACCGGGGAGCTGTTTTTT. Its translation is CASSGQAGANTGELFF.

V is TRBV5-6 and J is TRBJ1-4; 8 nucleotides line up with TRBD1. CDR3 size: 15 residues. CDR1 and CDR2 (germline): SGHDT, YYEEEE. V dropped 0 bases and J dropped 7; count of bases not matched to a gene: 5. The CDR3 loop is CASSLGTGRGEKLFF. The CDR3 region has the DNA TGTGCCAGCAGCTTGGGGACAGGGAGGGGTGAAAAACTGTTTTTT.

The genes are TRBV5-6 and TRBJ2-4, with TRBD1 matching over 8 bases. This CDR3 is built from 13 residues. CDR1 SGHDT and CDR2 YYEEEE come from the germline V gene. V shed 4 bases, J shed 9 bases, and the junction held 6 bases outside the gene matches. The CDR3 bases are TGTGCCAGCAGCCCCGGACAGGGACTCATTCAGTACTTC. This gives the protein CASSPGQGLIQYF.

The chain carries TRBV18 and TRBJ2-1, with D maybe TRBD1 (6 bases). Germline V CDR1 and CDR2: KGHSH, LQKENI. There are 15 residues in the CDR3. V lost 3 bases and J 0 bases, leaving 9 bases between the germline ends. The CDR3, as DNA: TGTGCCAGCTCACCGGGCAGGGGCTCCTACAATGAGCAGTTCTTC. This encodes CASSPGRGSYNEQFF.

CDR3 residues: CASSLGLAGTRGFNEQFF. CDR3 in DNA: TGTGCCAGCAGCTTAGGTCTAGCGGGGACTCGGGGTTTCAATGAGCAGTTCTTC. The chain couples TRBV7-3 to TRBJ2-1; 9 bases line up with TRBD2. V lost 2 bases to trimming and J lost 6 bases; unmatched junction nucleotides: 14. Germline CDR1 reads SGHTA; CDR2 reads FQGTGA. The CDR3 contains 18 residues.

CDR3 coding DNA: TGCAGTGCTAGTCCCCCAGTAGCCAAAAACATTCAGTACTTC. It is translated as CSASPPVAKNIQYF. This rearrangement joins TRBV20-1 to TRBJ2-4; D unclear. Germline CDR1 reads DFQATT; CDR2 reads SNEGSKA (reference sequence). V was shortened by 3 bases and J by 0 bases, with 9 bases between the two germline ends. CDR3 length: 14 residues.

The chain is built from TRBV6-1 and TRBJ1-2; D not certain. This CDR3 region has 12 residues. Germline CDR1 reads MNHNS; CDR2 reads SASEGT. V lost 3 bases, J lost 3 bases, and 5 bases lay in between. The CDR3 coding sequence is TGTGCCAGCAGTGACCGGTACTATGGCTACACCTTC. Protein sequence: CASSDRYYGYTF.

The rearrangement links TRBV19 to TRBJ1-6; the match to TRBD1 covers 7 bases. V was clipped by 10 bases and J by 8 bases; unmatched bases: 8. CDR3 length: 13 residues. Germline values: CDR1 LNHDA, CDR2 SQIVND (reference sequence). CDR3 coding DNA: TGTGCCACCTCAGACAGGGAGCATTCACCCCTCCACTTT. This sequence encodes CATSDREHSPLHF. Using reference TRBV19 and TRBJ1-6 for the parts outside the CDR3, the full variable domain is DGGITQSPKYLFRKEGQNVTLSCEQNLNHDAMYWYRQDPGQGLRLIYYSQIVNDFQKGDIAEGYSVSREKKESFPLTVTSAQKNPTAFYLCATSDREHSPLHFGNGTRLTVT.

This sequence joins TRBV5-6 and TRBJ2-7; no definite D call. V was shortened by 0 bases and J by 4 bases, with 5 bases between the two germline ends. The CDR3 is 12 residues long. Per germline, CDR1 SGHDT and CDR2 YYEEEE. The CDR3 bases are TGTGCCAGCAGCTTGGGTCAGTACGAGCAGTACTTC. Its protein product is CASSLGQYEQYF.

This chain connects TRBV5-1 to TRBJ2-5; D perhaps matches TRBD1 (6 bases). This CDR3 has 16 residues. CDR1 and CDR2 (germline): SGHRS, YFSETQ. The V end lost 0 bases, the J end lost 3 bases, and 15 bases lay between the germline ends. This CDR3 reads CASSLGPTGDKETQYF. The DNA for the CDR3 is TGCGCCAGCAGCTTGGGACCGACAGGAGATAAAGAGACCCAGTACTTC.

The chain links TRBV6-5 to TRBJ1-1; D might be TRBD1 (6 bases). V was pared by 0 bases and J by 6 bases, with 11 bases between. This CDR3 is built from 14 residues. The germline gives CDR1 MNHEY, CDR2 SVGAGI. CDR3 residues: CASSYSRGAAEAFF. DNA for the CDR3: TGTGCCAGCAGTTACTCGCGGGGGGCCGCTGAAGCTTTCTTT.

The chain's CDR3 is CASKGTAGYGYTF. In DNA, the CDR3 is TGTGCCAGTAAGGGGACCGCGGGGTATGGCTACACCTTC. J is TRBJ1-2 and V is TRBV11-2; weak D call: TRBD1 (5 bases). There are 13 residues in the CDR3. V was pared by 9 bases and J by 5 bases, with 16 bases between. The germline CDR1 and CDR2 sequences are SGHAT and FQNNGV.

This clone has a single count. The CDR3 protein is CASSQRGSRQASGYTF. In DNA, the CDR3 is TGTGCCAGCAGCCAAAGGGGTTCTCGACAGGCCTCGGGCTACACCTTC. The chain links TRBV3-1 (or the pseudogene TRBV3-2) to TRBJ1-2, with D possibly TRBD1 on 6 matching bases. V lost 2 bases and J 8 bases, leaving 21 bases between the germline ends. Germline values: CDR1 LGHDT, CDR2 YNNKEL (reference sequence). This CDR3 contains 16 residues.

In its sample, this clone was seen a few times. CDR3 in amino acids: CASSQRGSEEQYF. The DNA for the CDR3 is TGTGCCAGCAGCCAACGGGGGTCGGAAGAGCAGTACTTC. The chain combines TRBV3-1 (or the pseudogene TRBV3-2) with TRBJ2-7, with D perhaps matching TRBD2 (6 bases). Germline V lookup: CDR1 LGHDT, CDR2 YNNKEL (reference sequence). V was shortened by 2 bases and J by 7 bases, with 12 bases between the two germline ends. This CDR3 has 13 residues.

J is TRBJ2-7 and V is TRBV30; D might be TRBD1 (6 bases). V was trimmed by 3 bases and J by 4 bases, leaving 7 bases between them. The germline CDR1 and CDR2 sequences are GTSNPN and SVGIG (reference sequence). The CDR3 runs 11 residues. CDR3 loop: CAWRDRYEQYF. CDR3 nucleotides: TGTGCCTGGAGGGACAGATACGAGCAGTACTTC.

The chain has TRBV28 and TRBJ2-7; the match to TRBD2 covers 9 bases. Germline lookup yields CDR1 MDHEN and CDR2 SYDVKM. There are 14 residues in the CDR3. The trim removed 8 bases at V and 0 bases at J, leaving 5 bases unmatched. Written as DNA, the CDR3 is TGTGCCAGCCGGGCTAGCGGGGTCTCCTACGAGCAGTACTTC. Translation gives CASRASGVSYEQYF. The full variable domain, with the rest looked up from reference TRBV28 and TRBJ2-7, is DVKVTQSSRYLVKRTGEKVFLECVQDMDHENMFWYRQDPGLGLRLIYFSYDVKMKEKGDIPEGYSVSREKKERFSLILESASTNQTSMYLCASRASGVSYEQYFGPGTRLTVT.

This chain joins TRBV7-6 and TRBJ1-1; D unresolved. Germline assignment: CDR1 SGHVS and CDR2 FNYEAQ. Deletions cut 4 bases from V and 0 bases from J, with 3 bases between. This CDR3 has 12 residues. The CDR3 here is CASSSMNTEAFF. The CDR3 DNA sequence: TGTGCCAGCAGCTCAATGAACACTGAAGCTTTCTTT.